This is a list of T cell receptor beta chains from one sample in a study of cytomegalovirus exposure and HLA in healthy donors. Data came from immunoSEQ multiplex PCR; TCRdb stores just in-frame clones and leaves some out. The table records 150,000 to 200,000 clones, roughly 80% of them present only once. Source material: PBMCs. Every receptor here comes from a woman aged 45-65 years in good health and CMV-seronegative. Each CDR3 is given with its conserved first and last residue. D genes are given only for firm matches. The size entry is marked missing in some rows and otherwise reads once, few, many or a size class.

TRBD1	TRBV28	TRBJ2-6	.	CASSFFFESGGIRGSGANVLTF	TGTGCCAGCAGTTTCTTTTTTGAGTCAGGGGGCATCCGGGGCTCTGGGGCCAACGTCCTGACTTTC
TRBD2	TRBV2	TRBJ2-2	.	CASGGGLVGGELFF	TGTGCCAGCGGGGGGGGACTAGTCGGCGGGGAGCTGTTTTTT
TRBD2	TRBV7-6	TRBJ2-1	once	CASSSRREGPYNEQFF	TGTGCCAGCAGCTCCCGCCGGGAGGGCCCCTACAATGAGCAGTTCTTC
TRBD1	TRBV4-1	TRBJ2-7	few	CASSQWPRDSSYEQYF	TGCGCCAGCAGCCAATGGCCCCGGGACAGCTCCTACGAGCAGTACTTC
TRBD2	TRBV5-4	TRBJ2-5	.	CASSTGLAGVVKTQYF	TGTGCCAGCAGCACCGGACTAGCGGGGGTAGTGAAGACCCAGTACTTC
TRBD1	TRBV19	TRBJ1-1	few	CASSRTGGVTEAFF	TGTGCCAGTAGTAGGACAGGCGGTGTAACTGAAGCTTTCTTT
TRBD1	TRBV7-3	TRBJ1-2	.	CSSSLQGGNYGYTF	TGTTCCAGCAGTCTACAGGGGGGTAACTATGGCTACACCTTC
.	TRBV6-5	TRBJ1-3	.	CASSRGEAGNTIYF	TGTGCCAGCAGTCGGGGGGAAGCTGGAAACACCATATATTTT
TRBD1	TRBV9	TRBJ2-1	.	CASSARQGRVDNEQFF	TGTGCCAGCAGCGCGAGACAGGGGCGGGTGGACAATGAGCAGTTCTTC
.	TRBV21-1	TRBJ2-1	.	CASSNQIPLNNEQFF	TGTGCCAGCAGCAACCAGATCCCCCTCAACAATGAGCAGTTCTTC
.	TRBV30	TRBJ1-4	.	CAWRSNLTNEKLFF	TGTGCCTGGAGGAGCAATCTCACTAATGAAAAACTGTTTTTT
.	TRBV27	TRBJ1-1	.	CASRGFQGYGTEAFF	TGTGCCAGCAGGGGCTTCCAGGGGTATGGCACTGAAGCTTTCTTT
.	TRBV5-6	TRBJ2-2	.	CASSPQGSGELFF	TGTGCCAGCAGCCCACAGGGTTCCGGGGAGCTGTTTTTT
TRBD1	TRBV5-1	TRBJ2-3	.	CASSGPQGAGTDTQYF	TGCGCCAGCAGCGGGCCACAGGGGGCCGGGACAGATACGCAGTATTTT
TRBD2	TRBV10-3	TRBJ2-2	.	CAIRISGRAGTGELFF	TGTGCCATCAGGATTAGCGGGAGGGCCGGGACCGGGGAGCTGTTTTTT
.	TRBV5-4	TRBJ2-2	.	CASSSGAWGGTGELFF	TGTGCCAGCAGCTCGGGGGCGTGGGGGGGCACCGGGGAGCTGTTTTTT
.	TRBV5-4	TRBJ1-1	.	CASSPGRGALVVREAFF	TGTGCCAGCAGCCCCGGGAGGGGAGCGCTCGTAGTAAGAGAAGCTTTCTTT
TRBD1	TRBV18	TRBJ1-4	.	CASSTGKTGIGEKLFF	TGTGCCAGCTCAACCGGGAAGACAGGGATTGGTGAAAAACTGTTTTTT
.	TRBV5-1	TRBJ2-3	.	CASSLSGLSTDTQYF	TGCGCCAGCAGCTTAAGTGGACTTAGCACAGATACGCAGTATTTT
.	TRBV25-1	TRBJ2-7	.	CASSEQGDGEQYF	TGTGCCAGCAGTGAGCAGGGCGATGGCGAGCAGTACTTC
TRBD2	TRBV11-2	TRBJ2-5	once	CASSLDRRGLAGGRETQYF	TGTGCCAGCAGCTTAGATCGTAGGGGACTAGCGGGAGGTAGGGAGACCCAGTACTTC
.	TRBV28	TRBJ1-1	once	CASTAPGRNTEAFF	TGTGCCAGCACTGCCCCAGGGCGGAACACTGAAGCTTTCTTT
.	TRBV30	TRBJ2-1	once	CAWRVTSLVFF	TGTGCCTGGCGGGTGACTAGTTTGGTGTTCTTC
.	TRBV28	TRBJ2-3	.	CASSPGSSTDTQYF	TGTGCCAGCAGCCCCGGGAGCAGCACAGATACGCAGTATTTT
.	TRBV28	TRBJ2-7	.	CASGGIGVREQYF	TGTGCCAGCGGGGGGATTGGGGTTCGCGAGCAGTACTTC
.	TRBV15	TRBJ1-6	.	CATGGTLGNNSPLHF	TGTGCCACCGGGGGCACCCTCGGTAATAATTCACCCCTCCACTTT
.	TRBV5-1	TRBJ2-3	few	CASSLVAEGTDTQYF	TGCGCCAGCAGCTTGGTAGCGGAGGGCACAGATACGCAGTATTTT
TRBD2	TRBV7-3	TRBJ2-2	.	CASSATSVSTGELFF	TGTGCCAGCAGCGCGACTAGCGTGAGCACCGGGGAGCTGTTTTTT
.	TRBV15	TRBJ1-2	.	CATSREPGDGFSGYTF	TGTGCCACCAGCAGAGAACCGGGAGATGGATTCTCTGGCTACACCTTC
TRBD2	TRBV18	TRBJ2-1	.	CASSPRSLASGVPPYNEQFF	TGTGCCAGCTCACCACGAAGTCTAGCTAGCGGGGTTCCCCCCTACAATGAGCAGTTCTTC
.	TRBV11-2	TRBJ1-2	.	CASSFATAPNYGYTF	TGTGCCAGCAGCTTTGCGACAGCCCCTAACTATGGCTACACCTTC